One and the same sample provided the 28 T cell receptor beta chains below, sequenced in a study of CD8 T cells in Susac syndrome. Reverse transcription used roughly 0.45 to 1 ug RNA and random hexamers. One entry per CDR3 protein results from TCRdb running MiXCR on the immunoSEQ multiplex PCR reads. Of approximately 190,000 distinct CDR3 sequences in the sample, just under 95% were seen once. Sequencing was carried out using CD8+ T cells from PBMCs. These receptors were taken from a human donor with Susac syndrome.

The rearrangement joins TRBV29-1 to TRBJ2-1; TRBD1 matches at 9 bases. Germline assignment: CDR1 SQVTM and CDR2 ANQGSEA. The CDR3 extends over 13 amino acids. J was trimmed by 2 bases and V by 6 bases; bases with no gene match: 2. The CDR3 nucleotides are TGCAGCGTCGGGACAGGGCCCTACAATGAGCAGTTCTTC. This gives the protein CSVGTGPYNEQFF.

V and J are TRBV24-1 and TRBJ2-5; 9 nucleotides line up with TRBD2. The CDR3 extends over 13 amino acids. With V trimmed by 5 bases and J by 3 bases, 0 bases remained unmatched. Germline CDR1 and CDR2: KGHDR and SFDVKD. CDR3 residues: CATSGLAEETQYF. CDR3 sequence (DNA): TGTGCCACCAGTGGACTAGCGGAAGAGACCCAGTACTTC.

The chain recombines TRBV28 with TRBJ2-1; D might be TRBD1 (6 bases). Germline loops: CDR1 MDHEN, CDR2 SYDVKM. The CDR3 spans 11 residues. The V end lost 3 bases, the J end lost 15 bases, and 12 bases lay between the germline ends. In DNA, the CDR3 is TGTGCCAGCAGTTTGACAGGTATTCGGTTCTTC. Its translation: CASSLTGIRFF.

V usage is TRBV7-3 and J usage is TRBJ2-3; 16 nucleotides line up with TRBD2. Germline-derived CDR1 and CDR2 are SGHTA and FQGTGA. The CDR3 length is 19 residues. The junction had 6 bases not matched to a gene; V was cut back by 0 bases and J by 3 bases. CDR3 sequence (DNA): TGTGCCAGCAGCTTAACCGGGACTAGCGGGGGGGCGCAGACAGATACGCAGTATTTT. Translation gives CASSLTGTSGGAQTDTQYF.

The chain is built from TRBV27 and TRBJ1-2, with TRBD1 as a possible D gene (6 bases). From germline, CDR1 is MNHEY and CDR2 SMNVEV (reference sequence). The germline V and J ends were trimmed by 8 bases and 3 bases, with 19 bases remaining between them. There are 15 residues in the CDR3. In nucleotides, the CDR3 is TGTGCCAGCTTCGCATTGGGAGGGGGGGACTATGGCTACACCTTC. It encodes CASFALGGGDYGYTF.

This chain joins TRBV12-3 or TRBV12-4 and TRBJ2-3; the match to TRBD2 covers 12 bases. This CDR3 has 14 amino acids. V was pared by 6 bases and J by 7 bases, with 5 bases of the junction left unmatched. The CDR3 here is CASRPGLAGYTQYF. The CDR3 DNA reads as TGTGCCAGCAGACCGGGACTAGCGGGTTATACGCAGTATTTT.

This chain connects TRBV19 to TRBJ1-2; a weak D match, TRBD1 (5 bases). The germline CDR1 and CDR2 sequences are LNHDA and SQIVND (reference sequence). The V end was cut by 6 bases, the J end by 0 bases, with 14 bases between. The CDR3 sequence is 15 residues long. In DNA, the CDR3 is TGTGCCAGTAGCCCTCAAGAGACAGCTAACTATGGCTACACCTTC. Translation gives CASSPQETANYGYTF.

The rearrangement links TRBV12-3 or TRBV12-4 to TRBJ2-3, with D tentatively TRBD2 (6 bases). The ends were cut back, 6 bases at V and 0 bases at J, with 10 bases in the middle. The length of the CDR3 is 14 residues. CDR3 amino acids: CASRDYPSTDTQYF. The CDR3 DNA reads TGTGCCAGCAGGGACTACCCTAGCACAGATACGCAGTATTTT.

This chain uses TRBV2 with TRBJ2-7; weak D call: TRBD1 (6 bases). Trimming took 1 base from V and 4 from J, leaving 11 bases between them. The CDR3 totals 14 residues. CDR1 SNHLY and CDR2 FYNNEI come from the germline V gene. DNA of the CDR3: TGTGCCAGCAGTGAAGGACGGACAGTTTACGAGCAGTACTTC. Protein: CASSEGRTVYEQYF.

CDR3 coding DNA: TGTGCCAGCAGCGGTGTCCCGGGACAGGGGTCCTATGGCTACACCTTC. This translates into CASSGVPGQGSYGYTF. The J gene is TRBJ1-2, the V gene TRBV9, with 10 bases lining up with TRBD1. The CDR3 is made up of 16 amino acids. CDR1 and CDR2 (germline): SGDLS, YYNGEE. V dropped 3 bases and J dropped 4; count of bases not matched to a gene: 9.

Here the CDR3 reads CASSPEKLAGGIGEQFF. CDR3 coding DNA: TGTGCCAGCAGCCCGGAAAAACTAGCGGGAGGGATAGGTGAGCAGTTCTTC. The chain links TRBV7-8 to TRBJ2-1; TRBD2 aligns across 13 bases. The CDR3 consists of 17 residues. Germline V gene sequence: CDR1 SGHVS, CDR2 FQNEAQ. V lost 5 bases to trimming and J lost 9 bases; unmatched junction nucleotides: 13.

The genes are TRBV11-3 and TRBJ2-7; 9 bases match TRBD1. The CDR3 runs to 15 residues. Per germline, CDR1 SGHNT and CDR2 YENEEA. Unmatched junction bases numbered 8, after V lost 1 base and J lost 7 bases. The CDR3 nucleotides are TGTGCCAGCAGCTTAGCTGGGACAGGGCTGGGGGAGCAGTACTTC. Translated: CASSLAGTGLGEQYF.

The chain combines TRBV11-2 with TRBJ1-2, with unresolved D. Trimming took off 1 base at V and 5 bases at J, with 11 bases between the two ends. The germline CDR1 and CDR2 sequences are SGHAT and FQNNGV. The CDR3 length is 14 residues. The CDR3 reads CASSLGDGLYGYTF. The DNA for the CDR3 is TGTGCCAGCAGCTTAGGTGACGGACTGTATGGCTACACCTTC.

This chain joins TRBV5-1 and TRBJ2-7; 9 bases agree with TRBD1. CDR3 length: 14 amino acids. With V trimmed by 7 bases and J by 4 bases, 9 bases remained unmatched. CDR1 is SGHRS, CDR2 YFSETQ, per germline. CDR3 protein: CASGPNGQGYEQYF. CDR3 DNA sequence: TGCGCCAGCGGGCCAAACGGACAGGGGTACGAGCAGTACTTC.

The rearrangement joins TRBV5-8 to TRBJ2-4, with D possibly TRBD1 on 5 matching bases. The CDR3 is made up of 16 amino acids. Looked up from germline, CDR1 is SGHTS and CDR2 is YDEGEE. Between the trimmed V and J ends, which lost 4 bases and 0 bases, there was a span of 14 bases. The CDR3 DNA is TGTGCCAGCAGCGTACAGGTGAAGCTAGCCAAAAACATTCAGTACTTC. Translation gives CASSVQVKLAKNIQYF.

The chain carries TRBV12-3 or TRBV12-4 and TRBJ2-6; D is unresolved. Deletions cut 5 bases from V and 0 bases from J, with 8 bases between. The CDR3 length is 15 residues. As DNA, the CDR3 is TGTGCCAGCAGTCCTATAGTCTCTGGGGCCAACGTCCTGACTTTC. Translated: CASSPIVSGANVLTF.

This clonotype has only a few counts. The gene calls are TRBV12-3 or TRBV12-4 and TRBJ1-2; D is unresolved. The CDR3 loop spans 12 amino acids. Trimming took off 3 bases at V and 7 bases at J, with 9 bases between the two ends. CDR3 DNA sequence: TGTGCCAGCAGTTTTCAAGTGGGTGGCTACACCTTC. This sequence encodes CASSFQVGGYTF.

The chain combines TRBV9 with TRBJ1-1; the match to TRBD1 covers 12 bases. CDR1 is SGDLS and CDR2 is YYNGEE in the germline V gene. The CDR3 runs 18 residues. Losses at the gene ends were 4 bases for V and 0 bases for J; bases not matched to a gene: 10. The CDR3 here is CASSTFTGTGGLNTEAFF. DNA of the CDR3: TGTGCCAGCAGCACGTTTACCGGGACAGGGGGCTTGAACACTGAAGCTTTCTTT.

The chain uses TRBV7-6 and TRBJ1-1; possible D gene TRBD1, 5 bases. The germline V gene has CDR1 SGHVS and CDR2 FNYEAQ. Trimming removed 2 bases from V and 1 base from J, with 8 bases in between. CDR3 length: 14 amino acids. In DNA form, the CDR3 reads TGTGCCAGCAGCTTACCCGGACAGAACACTGAAGCTTTCTTT. This codes for CASSLPGQNTEAFF.

The J gene is TRBJ2-7, the V gene TRBV5-1, with 9 nucleotides matching TRBD2. The CDR3 totals 15 residues. Germline assignment: CDR1 SGHRS and CDR2 YFSETQ. CDR3 sequence (DNA): TGCGCTACCAGATTGAACAGCGGGGGGATCTACGAGCAGTACTTC. Protein product: CATRLNSGGIYEQYF.

This chain connects TRBV12-3 or TRBV12-4 to TRBJ1-4, with 7 positions matching TRBD1. V shed 5 bases, J shed 3 bases, and the junction held 3 bases outside the gene matches. The CDR3 runs 14 residues. This CDR3 reads CASSGGQPNEKLFF. CDR3 DNA sequence: TGTGCCAGCAGTGGGGGACAGCCTAATGAAAAACTGTTTTTT.

The chain recombines TRBV13 with TRBJ2-1; 10 bases are a match to TRBD2. Trimming cost V 5 bases and J 6 bases; bases outside gene matches: 7. Germline V gene sequence: CDR1 PRHDT, CDR2 FYEKMQ (reference sequence). CDR3 length equals 15 residues. CDR3 nucleotide sequence: TGTGCCAGCAGCCCCTACAGCGGGAGGGCCAATGAGCAGTTCTTC. Its protein product is CASSPYSGRANEQFF.

The rearrangement joins TRBV9 to TRBJ2-4, with D perhaps TRBD2 (6 bases). Germline values: CDR1 SGDLS, CDR2 YYNGEE. V dropped 0 bases and J dropped 5 bases, with 9 bases sitting between them. This CDR3 is built from 14 residues. CDR3 nucleotide sequence: TGTGCCAGCAGCGTAGATGGAGGGGAAAACATTCAGTACTTC. The encoded protein is CASSVDGGENIQYF.

The chain is built from TRBV4-1 and TRBJ2-2; TRBD1 agrees at 10 bases. The J segment lost 1 base and the V segment lost 4 bases, leaving 9 bases of the junction unmatched. Germline V CDR1 and CDR2: MGHRA, YSYEKL. This CDR3 contains 18 residues. CDR3 region: CASSLRDRGMENTGELFF. CDR3 DNA: TGCGCCAGCAGCCTCCGGGACAGGGGAATGGAGAACACCGGGGAGCTGTTTTTT.

J is TRBJ2-4 and V is TRBV20-1, with a weak D call TRBD2 (6 bases). The length of the CDR3 is 18 residues. V gave up 3 bases and J gave up 0 bases, with 21 bases separating them. Germline CDR1 is DFQATT and CDR2 is SNEGSKA (reference sequence). DNA of the CDR3: TGCAGTGCTAGTTTTTCGGGAGCCCCCACGGGAGCCAAAAACATTCAGTACTTC. It specifies CSASFSGAPTGAKNIQYF.

The chain couples TRBV5-4 to TRBJ2-1; 9 bases are a match to TRBD2. Germline CDR1 reads SGHNT; CDR2 reads YYREEE (reference sequence). V dropped 5 bases and J dropped 7; count of bases not matched to a gene: 10. The CDR3 is made up of 15 amino acids. The CDR3 nucleotides read TGTGCCAGCAGAAGCGGGGGGACGGGGGTGAATGAGCAGTTCTTC. As protein: CASRSGGTGVNEQFF. Combining the CDR3 with reference TRBV5-4 and TRBJ2-1 gives the whole variable domain ETGVTQSPTHLIKTRGQQVTLRCSSQSGHNTVSWYQQALGQGPQFIFQYYREEENGRGNFPPRFSGLQFPNYSSELNVNALELDDSALYLCASRSGGTGVNEQFFGPGTRLTVL.

The chain joins TRBV6-5 to TRBJ2-3, with D unclear. CDR1 is MNHEY and CDR2 is SVGAGI in the germline V gene. V was shortened by 2 bases and J by 2 bases, with 11 bases between the two germline ends. This CDR3 contains 15 residues. In DNA form, the CDR3 reads TGTGCCAGCAGTTACGGCAGCGAACACACAGATACGCAGTATTTT. This sequence encodes CASSYGSEHTDTQYF.

The CDR3 protein is CASGNGGAGSYNEQFF. CDR3 nucleotides: TGTGCCAGCGGGAACGGGGGGGCTGGTTCCTACAATGAGCAGTTCTTC. The rearrangement joins TRBV13 to TRBJ2-1; 8 positions match TRBD2. The germline V gene encodes CDR1 PRHDT and CDR2 FYEKMQ (reference sequence). The CDR3 runs 16 residues. The V segment lost 8 bases and the J segment 1 base; nucleotides outside the gene matches: 10.